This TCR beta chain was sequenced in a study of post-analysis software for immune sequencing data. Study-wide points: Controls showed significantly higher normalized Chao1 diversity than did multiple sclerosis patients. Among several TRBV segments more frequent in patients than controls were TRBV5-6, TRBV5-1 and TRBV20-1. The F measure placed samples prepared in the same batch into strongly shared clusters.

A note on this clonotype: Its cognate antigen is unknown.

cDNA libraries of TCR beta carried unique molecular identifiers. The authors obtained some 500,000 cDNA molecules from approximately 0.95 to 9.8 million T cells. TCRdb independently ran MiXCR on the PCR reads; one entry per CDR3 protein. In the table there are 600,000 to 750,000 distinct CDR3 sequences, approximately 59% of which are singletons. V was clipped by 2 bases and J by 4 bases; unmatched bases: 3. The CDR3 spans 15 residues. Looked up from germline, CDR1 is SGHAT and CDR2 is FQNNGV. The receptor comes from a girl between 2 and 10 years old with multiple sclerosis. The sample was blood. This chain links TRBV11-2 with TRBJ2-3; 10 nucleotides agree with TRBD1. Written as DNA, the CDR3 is TGTGCCAGCAGCTTACCAGGGACAGGGGCAGATACGCAGTATTTT. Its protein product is CASSLPGTGADTQYF.